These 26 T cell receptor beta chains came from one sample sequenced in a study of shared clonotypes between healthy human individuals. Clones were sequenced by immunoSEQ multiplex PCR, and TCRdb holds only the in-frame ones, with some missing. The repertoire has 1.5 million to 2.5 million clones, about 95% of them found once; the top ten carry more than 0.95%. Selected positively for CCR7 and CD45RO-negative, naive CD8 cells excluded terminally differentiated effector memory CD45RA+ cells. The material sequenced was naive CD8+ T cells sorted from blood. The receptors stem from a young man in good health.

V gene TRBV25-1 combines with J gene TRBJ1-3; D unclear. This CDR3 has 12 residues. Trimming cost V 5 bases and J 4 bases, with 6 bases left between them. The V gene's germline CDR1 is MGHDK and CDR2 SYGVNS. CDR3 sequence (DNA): TGTGCCAGCAGTCCACTGGGAAACACCATATATTTT. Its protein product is CASSPLGNTIYF.

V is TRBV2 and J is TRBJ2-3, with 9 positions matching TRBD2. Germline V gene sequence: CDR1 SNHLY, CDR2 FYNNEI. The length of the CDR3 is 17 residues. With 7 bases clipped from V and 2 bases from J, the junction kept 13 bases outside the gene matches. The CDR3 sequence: CASNFSLGGGATDTQYF. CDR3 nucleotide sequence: TGTGCCAGCAATTTCTCGTTGGGCGGGGGGGCCACAGATACGCAGTATTTT. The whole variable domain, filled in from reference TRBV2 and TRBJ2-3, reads EPEVTQTPSHQVTQMGQEVILRCVPISNHLYFYWYRQILGQKVEFLVSFYNNEISEKSEIFDDQFSVERPDGSNFTLKIRSTKLEDSAMYFCASNFSLGGGATDTQYFGPGTRLTVL.

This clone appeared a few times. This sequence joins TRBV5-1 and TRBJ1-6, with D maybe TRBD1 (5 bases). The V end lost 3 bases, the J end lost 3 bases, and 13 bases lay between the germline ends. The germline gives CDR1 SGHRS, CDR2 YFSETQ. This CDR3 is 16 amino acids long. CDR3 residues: CASSSKTVDYNSPLHF. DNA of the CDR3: TGCGCCAGCAGCTCAAAGACAGTAGACTATAATTCACCCCTCCACTTT.

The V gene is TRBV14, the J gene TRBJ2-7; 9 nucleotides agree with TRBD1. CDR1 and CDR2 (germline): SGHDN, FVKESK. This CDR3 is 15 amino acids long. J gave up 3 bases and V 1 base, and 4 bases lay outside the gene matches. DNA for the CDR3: TGTGCCAGCAGCCAAGTTACAGGGGGCGGCTACGAGCAGTACTTC. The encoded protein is CASSQVTGGGYEQYF.

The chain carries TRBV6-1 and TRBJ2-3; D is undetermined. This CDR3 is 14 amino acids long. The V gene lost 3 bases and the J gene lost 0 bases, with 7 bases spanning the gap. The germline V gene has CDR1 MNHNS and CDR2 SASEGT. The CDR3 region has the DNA TGTGCCAGCAGTGACCCTTGGAGCACAGATACGCAGTATTTT. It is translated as CASSDPWSTDTQYF.

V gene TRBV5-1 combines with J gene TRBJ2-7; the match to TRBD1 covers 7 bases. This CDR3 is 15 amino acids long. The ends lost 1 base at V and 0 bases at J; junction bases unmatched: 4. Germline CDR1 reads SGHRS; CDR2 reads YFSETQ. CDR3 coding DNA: TGCGCCAGCAGCTTGTACAGGGGCAGCTCCTACGAGCAGTACTTC. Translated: CASSLYRGSSYEQYF.

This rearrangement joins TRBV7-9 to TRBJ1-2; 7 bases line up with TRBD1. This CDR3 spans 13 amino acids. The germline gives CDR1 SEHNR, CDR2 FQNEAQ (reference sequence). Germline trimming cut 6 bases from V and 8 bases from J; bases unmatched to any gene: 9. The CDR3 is CASRSEGAFGYTF. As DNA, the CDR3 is TGTGCCAGCAGATCGGAGGGGGCGTTCGGCTACACCTTC.

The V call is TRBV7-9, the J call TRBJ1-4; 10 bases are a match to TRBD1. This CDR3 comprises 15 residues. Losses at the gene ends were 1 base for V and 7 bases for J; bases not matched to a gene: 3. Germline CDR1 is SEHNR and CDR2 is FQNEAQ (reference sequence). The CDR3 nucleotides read TGTGCCAGCAGCTTAGATGACAGGGGGCGTGAAAAACTGTTTTTT. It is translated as CASSLDDRGREKLFF.

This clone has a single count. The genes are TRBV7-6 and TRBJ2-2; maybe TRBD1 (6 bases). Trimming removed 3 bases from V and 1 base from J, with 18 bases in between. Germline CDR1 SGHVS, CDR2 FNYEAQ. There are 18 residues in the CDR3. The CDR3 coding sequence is TGTGCCAGCAGCTTCGACCTCATGACAGGCAGGAACACCGGGGAGCTGTTTTTT. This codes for CASSFDLMTGRNTGELFF.

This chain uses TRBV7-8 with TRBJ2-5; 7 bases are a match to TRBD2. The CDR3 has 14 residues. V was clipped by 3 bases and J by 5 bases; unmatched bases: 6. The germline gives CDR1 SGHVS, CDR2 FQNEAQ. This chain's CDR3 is CASSFGEGWETQYF. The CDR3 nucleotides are TGTGCCAGCAGCTTTGGGGAGGGCTGGGAGACCCAGTACTTC. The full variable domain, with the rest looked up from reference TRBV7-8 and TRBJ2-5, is GAGVSQSPRYKVAKRGQDVALRCDPISGHVSLFWYQQALGQGPEFLTYFQNEAQLDKSGLPSDRFFAERPEGSVSTLKIQRTQQEDSAVYLCASSFGEGWETQYFGPGTRLLVL.

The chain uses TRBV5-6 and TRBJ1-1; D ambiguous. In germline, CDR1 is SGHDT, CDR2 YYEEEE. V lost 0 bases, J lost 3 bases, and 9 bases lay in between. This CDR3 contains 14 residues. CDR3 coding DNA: TGTGCCAGCAGCTTGGGTCATAAGGACACTGAAGCTTTCTTT. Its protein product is CASSLGHKDTEAFF.

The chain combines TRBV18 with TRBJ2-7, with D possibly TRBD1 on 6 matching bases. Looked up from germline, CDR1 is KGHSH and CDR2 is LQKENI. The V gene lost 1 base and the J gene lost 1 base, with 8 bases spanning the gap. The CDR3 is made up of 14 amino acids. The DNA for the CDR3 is TGTGCCAGCTCACCACAGGGGGAATCCTACGAGCAGTACTTC. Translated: CASSPQGESYEQYF.

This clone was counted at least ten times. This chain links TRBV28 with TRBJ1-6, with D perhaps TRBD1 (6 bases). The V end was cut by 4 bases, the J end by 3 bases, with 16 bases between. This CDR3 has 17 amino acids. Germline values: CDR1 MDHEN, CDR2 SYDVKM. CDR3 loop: CASSSAGHKYYNSPLHF. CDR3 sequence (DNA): TGTGCCAGCAGTTCAGCGGGACACAAATACTATAATTCACCCCTCCACTTT. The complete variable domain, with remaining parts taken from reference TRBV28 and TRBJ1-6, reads DVKVTQSSRYLVKRTGEKVFLECVQDMDHENMFWYRQDPGLGLRLIYFSYDVKMKEKGDIPEGYSVSREKKERFSLILESASTNQTSMYLCASSSAGHKYYNSPLHFGNGTRLTVT.

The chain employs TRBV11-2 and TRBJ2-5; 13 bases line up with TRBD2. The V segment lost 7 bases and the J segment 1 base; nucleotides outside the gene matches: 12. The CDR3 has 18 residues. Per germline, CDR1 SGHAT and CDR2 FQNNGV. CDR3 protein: CASTRGLAGRIGQETQYF. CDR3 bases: TGTGCCAGCACCCGGGGACTAGCGGGAAGGATAGGCCAAGAGACCCAGTACTTC.

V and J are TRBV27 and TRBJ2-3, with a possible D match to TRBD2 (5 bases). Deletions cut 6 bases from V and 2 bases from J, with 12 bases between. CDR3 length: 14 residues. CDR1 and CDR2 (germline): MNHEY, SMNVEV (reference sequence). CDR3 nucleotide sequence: TGTGCCAGCAGGTCGTCGGGGATCACAGATACGCAGTATTTT. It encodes CASRSSGITDTQYF.

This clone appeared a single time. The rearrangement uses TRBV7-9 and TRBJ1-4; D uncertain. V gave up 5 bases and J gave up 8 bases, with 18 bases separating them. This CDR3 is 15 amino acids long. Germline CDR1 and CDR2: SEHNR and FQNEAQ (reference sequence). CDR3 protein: CASSHPPSTAEKLFF. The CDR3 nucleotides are TGTGCCAGCAGCCATCCCCCCTCTACAGCGGAAAAACTGTTTTTT.

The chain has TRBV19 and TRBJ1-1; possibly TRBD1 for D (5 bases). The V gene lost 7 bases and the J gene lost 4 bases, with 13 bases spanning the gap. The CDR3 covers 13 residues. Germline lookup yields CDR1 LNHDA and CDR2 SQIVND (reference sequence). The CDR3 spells CASKSGGSTEAFF. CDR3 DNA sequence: TGTGCCAGTAAGTCGGGGGGGAGCACTGAAGCTTTCTTT.

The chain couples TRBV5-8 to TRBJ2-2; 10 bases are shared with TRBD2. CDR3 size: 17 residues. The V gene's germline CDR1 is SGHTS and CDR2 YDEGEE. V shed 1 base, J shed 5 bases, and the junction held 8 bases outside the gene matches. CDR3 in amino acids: CASSLPELAGLTGELFF. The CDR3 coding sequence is TGTGCCAGCAGCTTGCCCGAACTAGCGGGACTTACCGGGGAGCTGTTTTTT.

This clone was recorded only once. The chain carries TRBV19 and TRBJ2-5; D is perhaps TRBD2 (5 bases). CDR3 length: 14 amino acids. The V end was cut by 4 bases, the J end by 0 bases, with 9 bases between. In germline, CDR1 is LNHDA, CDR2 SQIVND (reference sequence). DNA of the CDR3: TGTGCCAGTAGTACGGACTTGTACCAAGAGACCCAGTACTTC. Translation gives CASSTDLYQETQYF. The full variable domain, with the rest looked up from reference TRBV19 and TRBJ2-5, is DGGITQSPKYLFRKEGQNVTLSCEQNLNHDAMYWYRQDPGQGLRLIYYSQIVNDFQKGDIAEGYSVSREKKESFPLTVTSAQKNPTAFYLCASSTDLYQETQYFGPGTRLLVL.

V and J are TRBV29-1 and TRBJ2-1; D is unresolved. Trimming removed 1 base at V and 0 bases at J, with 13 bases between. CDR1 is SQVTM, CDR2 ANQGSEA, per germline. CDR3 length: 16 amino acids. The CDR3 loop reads CSVEGAGRSSYNEQFF. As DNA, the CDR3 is TGCAGCGTTGAAGGGGCCGGACGGAGCTCCTACAATGAGCAGTTCTTC.

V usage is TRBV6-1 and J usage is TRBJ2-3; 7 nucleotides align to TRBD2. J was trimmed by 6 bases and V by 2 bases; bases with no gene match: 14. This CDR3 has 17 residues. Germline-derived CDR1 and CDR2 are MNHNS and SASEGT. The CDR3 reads CASSESLWTREQDTQYF. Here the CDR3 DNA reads TGTGCCAGCAGTGAATCTTTGTGGACTAGAGAACAGGATACGCAGTATTTT.

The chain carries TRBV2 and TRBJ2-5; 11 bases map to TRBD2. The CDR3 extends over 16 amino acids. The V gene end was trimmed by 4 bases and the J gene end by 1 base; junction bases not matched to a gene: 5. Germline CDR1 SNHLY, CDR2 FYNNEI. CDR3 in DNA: TGTGCCAGCAGTGGGCAGACTAGCGGGACCCAAGAGACCCAGTACTTC. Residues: CASSGQTSGTQETQYF.

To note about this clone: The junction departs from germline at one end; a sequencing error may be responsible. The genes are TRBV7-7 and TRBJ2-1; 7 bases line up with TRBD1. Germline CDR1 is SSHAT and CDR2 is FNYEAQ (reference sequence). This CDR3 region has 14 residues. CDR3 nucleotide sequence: TGTGCTAGCAGCCCCTGGACAGGCTACAATGAGCAGTTCTTC. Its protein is CASSPWTGYNEQFF.

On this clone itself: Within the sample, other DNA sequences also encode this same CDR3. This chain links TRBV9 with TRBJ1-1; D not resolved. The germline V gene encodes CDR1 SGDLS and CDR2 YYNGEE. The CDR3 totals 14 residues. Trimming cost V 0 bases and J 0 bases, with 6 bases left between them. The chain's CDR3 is CASSVAEMNTEAFF. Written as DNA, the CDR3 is TGTGCCAGCAGCGTAGCGGAGATGAACACTGAAGCTTTCTTT.

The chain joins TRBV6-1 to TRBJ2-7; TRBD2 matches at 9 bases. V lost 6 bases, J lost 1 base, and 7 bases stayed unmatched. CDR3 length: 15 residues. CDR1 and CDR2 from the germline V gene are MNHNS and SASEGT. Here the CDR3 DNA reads TGTGCCAGCAGCTCACTAGCGGGCCCGTCCTACGAGCAGTACTTC. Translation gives CASSSLAGPSYEQYF.

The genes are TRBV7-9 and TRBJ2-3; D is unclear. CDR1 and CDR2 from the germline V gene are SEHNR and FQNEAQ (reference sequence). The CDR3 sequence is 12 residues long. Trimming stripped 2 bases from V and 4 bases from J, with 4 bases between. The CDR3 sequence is CASSLIPDTQYF. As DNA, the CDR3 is TGTGCCAGCAGCTTAATCCCAGATACGCAGTATTTT.